This TCR beta chain was profiled in a study of T cells in Graves' hyperthyroidism and ophthalmopathy. RNA transcripts provided the source from which TCR beta CDR3 regions were amplified. An initial round of RT-PCR targeting the TCR CDR3 relied on the HTBI primer set. TCRdb reanalysed the multiplex PCR reads using MiXCR and keeps one entry per CDR3 protein. This sample yields about 540,000 distinct CDR3 sequences, of which just over 45% are seen a single time; approximately 8.2% belongs to the top ten. This clonotype was detected many times. The antigen is unknown. Hyperthyroidism patients were newly diagnosed, had disease duration under 2 months, and were aged 18 to 65 years. It was uncontrolled infection, other autoimmune disease, pregnancy or lactation that excluded patients. The diagnostic basis comprised clinical symptoms, serum thyroxine and TRAb, thyroid ultrasound and orbital computed tomography.

In germline, CDR1 is SNHLY, CDR2 FYNNEI. V trimming: 11 bases; J trimming: 2 bases; junction bases outside the gene matches: 4. The CDR3 sequence is 12 residues long. Study-wide findings and caveats: Most thyroid clonotypes that were expanded above 0.001 also turned up in blood.

The chain links TRBV2 to TRBJ2-7; TRBD2 matches 9 bases. Sequencing used peripheral blood or thyroid tissue (not recorded which). This clonotype was obtained from a woman between 18 and 29 years old with Graves' hyperthyroidism. CDR3 sequence (DNA): TGTGCCGGACTAGCGCCTGCCTACGAGCAGTACTTC. Its translation: CAGLAPAYEQYF. Using reference TRBV2 and TRBJ2-7 for the parts outside the CDR3, the full variable domain is EPEVTQTPSHQVTQMGQEVILRCVPISNHLYFYWYRQILGQKVEFLVSFYNNEISEKSEIFDDQFSVERPDGSNFTLKIRSTKLEDSAMYFCAGLAPAYEQYFGPGTRLTVT.